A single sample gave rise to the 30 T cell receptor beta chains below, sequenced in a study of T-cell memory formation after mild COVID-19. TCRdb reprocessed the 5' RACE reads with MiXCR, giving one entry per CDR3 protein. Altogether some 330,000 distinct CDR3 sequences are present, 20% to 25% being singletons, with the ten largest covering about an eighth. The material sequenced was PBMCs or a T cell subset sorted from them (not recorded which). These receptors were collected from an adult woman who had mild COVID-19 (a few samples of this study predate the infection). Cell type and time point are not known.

The DNA of the CDR3 is TGCAGCGTTCGCACAGGGTCCTACGAGCAGTACTTC. As protein: CSVRTGSYEQYF. V usage is TRBV29-1 and J usage is TRBJ2-7; the D gene is possibly TRBD1 (6 bases). The CDR3 has 12 amino acids. V shed 5 bases and J shed 1 base, with 9 bases lying between them. Germline CDR1 SQVTM, CDR2 ANQGSEA.

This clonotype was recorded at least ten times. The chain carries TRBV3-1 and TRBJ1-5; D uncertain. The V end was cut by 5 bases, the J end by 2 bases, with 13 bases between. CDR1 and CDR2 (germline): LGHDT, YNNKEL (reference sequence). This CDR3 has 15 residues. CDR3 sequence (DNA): TGTGCCAGCAGCTTCACCATGAACGGCAATCAGCCCCAGCATTTT. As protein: CASSFTMNGNQPQHF.

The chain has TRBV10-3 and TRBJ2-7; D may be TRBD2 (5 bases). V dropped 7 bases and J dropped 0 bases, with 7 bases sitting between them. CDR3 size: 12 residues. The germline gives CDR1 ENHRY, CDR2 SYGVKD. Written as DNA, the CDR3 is TGTGCCATCAATAGCGACTCCTACGAGCAGTACTTC. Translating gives CAINSDSYEQYF.

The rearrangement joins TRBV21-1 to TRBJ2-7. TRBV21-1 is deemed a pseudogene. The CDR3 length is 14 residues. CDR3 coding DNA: TGTGCCAGCAGCAAGAAGTGGGCAACTTACGAGCAGTACTTC. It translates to CASSKKWATYEQYF.

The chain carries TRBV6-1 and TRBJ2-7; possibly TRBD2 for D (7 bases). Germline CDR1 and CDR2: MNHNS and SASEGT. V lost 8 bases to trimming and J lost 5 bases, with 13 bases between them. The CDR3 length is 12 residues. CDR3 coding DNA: TGTGCCAGCGGGGGGGCTCCAAACGAGCAGTACTTC. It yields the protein CASGGAPNEQYF.

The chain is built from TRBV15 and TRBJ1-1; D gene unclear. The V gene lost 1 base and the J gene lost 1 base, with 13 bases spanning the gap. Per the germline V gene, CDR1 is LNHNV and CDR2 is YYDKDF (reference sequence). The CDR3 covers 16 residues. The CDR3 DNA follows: TGTGCCACCAGCAGAGGGGCGCAAGGCAGGAACACTGAAGCTTTCTTT. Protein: CATSRGAQGRNTEAFF.

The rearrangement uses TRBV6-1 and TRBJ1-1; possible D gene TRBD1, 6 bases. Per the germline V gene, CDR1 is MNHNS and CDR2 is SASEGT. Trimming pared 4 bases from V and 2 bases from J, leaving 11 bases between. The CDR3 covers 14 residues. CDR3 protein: CASSATGLNTEAFF. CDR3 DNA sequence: TGTGCCAGCAGTGCAACAGGGCTCAACACTGAAGCTTTCTTT.

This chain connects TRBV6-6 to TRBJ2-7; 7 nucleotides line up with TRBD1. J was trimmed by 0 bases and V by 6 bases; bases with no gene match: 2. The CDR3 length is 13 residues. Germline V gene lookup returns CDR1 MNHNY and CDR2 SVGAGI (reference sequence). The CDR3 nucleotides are TGTGCCAGCAGACGGGACAGCTCCTACGAGCAGTACGTC. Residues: CASRRDSSYEQYV.

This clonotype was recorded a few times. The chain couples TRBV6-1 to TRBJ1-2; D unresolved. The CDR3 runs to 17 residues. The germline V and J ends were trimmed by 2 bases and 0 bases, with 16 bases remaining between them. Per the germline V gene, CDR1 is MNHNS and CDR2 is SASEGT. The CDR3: CASSEPTTQASNYGYTF. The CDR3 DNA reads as TGTGCCAGCAGTGAACCTACGACTCAAGCTTCTAACTATGGCTACACCTTC.

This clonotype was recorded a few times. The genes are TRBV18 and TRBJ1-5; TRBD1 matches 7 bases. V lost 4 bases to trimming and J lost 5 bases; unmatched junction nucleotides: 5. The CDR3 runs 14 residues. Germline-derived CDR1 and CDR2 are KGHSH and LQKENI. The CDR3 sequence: CASSHDRADQPQHF. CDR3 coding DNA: TGTGCCAGCTCACATGACAGGGCAGATCAGCCCCAGCATTTT. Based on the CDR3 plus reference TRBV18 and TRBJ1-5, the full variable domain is NAGVMQNPRHLVRRRGQEARLRCSPMKGHSHVYWYRQLPEEGLKFMVYLQKENIIDESGMPKERFSAEFPKEGPSILRIQQVVRGDSAAYFCASSHDRADQPQHFGDGTRLSIL.

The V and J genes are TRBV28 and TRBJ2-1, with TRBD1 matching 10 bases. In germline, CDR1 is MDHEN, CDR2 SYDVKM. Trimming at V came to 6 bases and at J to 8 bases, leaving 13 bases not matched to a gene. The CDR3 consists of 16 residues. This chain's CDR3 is CASSLTGGRVGYEQFF. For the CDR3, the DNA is TGTGCCAGCAGCCTGACAGGGGGCAGGGTGGGGTATGAGCAGTTCTTC. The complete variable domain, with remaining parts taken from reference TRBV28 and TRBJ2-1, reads DVKVTQSSRYLVKRTGEKVFLECVQDMDHENMFWYRQDPGLGLRLIYFSYDVKMKEKGDIPEGYSVSREKKERFSLILESASTNQTSMYLCASSLTGGRVGYEQFFGPGTRLTVL.

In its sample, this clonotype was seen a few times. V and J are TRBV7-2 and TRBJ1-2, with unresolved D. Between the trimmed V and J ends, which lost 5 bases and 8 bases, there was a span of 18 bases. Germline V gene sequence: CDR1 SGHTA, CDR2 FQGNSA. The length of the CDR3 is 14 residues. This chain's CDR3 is CASSPRTAGYGYTF. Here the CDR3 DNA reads TGTGCCAGCAGCCCACGGACGGCGGGTTACGGCTACACCTTC.

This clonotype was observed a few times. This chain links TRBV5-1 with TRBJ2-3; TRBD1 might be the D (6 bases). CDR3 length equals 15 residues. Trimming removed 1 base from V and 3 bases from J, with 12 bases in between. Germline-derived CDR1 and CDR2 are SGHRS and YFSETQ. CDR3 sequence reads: CASSLSTGRTDTQYF. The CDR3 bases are TGCGCCAGCAGCTTGTCTACAGGGCGAACAGATACGCAGTATTTT.

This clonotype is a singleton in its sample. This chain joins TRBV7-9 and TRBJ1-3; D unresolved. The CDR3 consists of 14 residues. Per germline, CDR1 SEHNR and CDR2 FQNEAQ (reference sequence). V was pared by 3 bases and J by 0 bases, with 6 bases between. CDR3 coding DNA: TGTGCCAGCAGCTTTGGCATCTCTGGAAACACCATATATTTT. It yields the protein CASSFGISGNTIYF.

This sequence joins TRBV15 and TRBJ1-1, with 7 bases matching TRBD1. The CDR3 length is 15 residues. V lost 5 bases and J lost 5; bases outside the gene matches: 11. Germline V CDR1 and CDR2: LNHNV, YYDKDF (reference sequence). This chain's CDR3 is CATSGGTVRRTEAFF. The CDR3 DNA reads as TGTGCCACCAGCGGCGGGACAGTCCGAAGGACTGAAGCTTTCTTT.

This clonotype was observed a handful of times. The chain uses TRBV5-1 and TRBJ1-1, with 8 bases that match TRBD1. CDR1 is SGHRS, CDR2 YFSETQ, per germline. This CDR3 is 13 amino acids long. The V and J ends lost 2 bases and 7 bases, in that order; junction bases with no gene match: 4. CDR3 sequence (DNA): TGCGCCAGCAGCTTTACAGGGGGTTTTGAAGCTTTCTTT. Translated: CASSFTGGFEAFF.

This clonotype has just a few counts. This CDR3 is CASSLGTQGDTQYF. The CDR3 DNA follows: TGCGCCAGCAGCTTGGGGACCCAGGGAGATACGCAGTATTTT. The rearrangement links TRBV5-1 to TRBJ2-3, with D possibly matching TRBD1 (5 bases). CDR3 length equals 14 residues. Germline V gene lookup returns CDR1 SGHRS and CDR2 YFSETQ. V was cut by 0 bases and J by 5 bases, with 10 bases left in between.

CDR3: CASSADRINTGELFF. The CDR3 nucleotides are TGTGCCAGCAGCGCGGACAGAATCAACACCGGGGAGCTGTTTTTT. The chain uses TRBV3-1 and TRBJ2-2, with D possibly being TRBD1 (6 bases). Trimming removed 5 bases from V and 2 bases from J, with 12 bases in between. The CDR3 has 15 amino acids. Germline CDR1 and CDR2: LGHDT and YNNKEL (reference sequence).

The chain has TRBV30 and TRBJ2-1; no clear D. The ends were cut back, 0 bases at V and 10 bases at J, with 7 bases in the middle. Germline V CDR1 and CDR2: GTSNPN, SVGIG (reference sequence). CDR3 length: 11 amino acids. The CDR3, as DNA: TGTGCCTGGAGTGTAGAGGCCGAGCAGTTCTTC. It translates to CAWSVEAEQFF.

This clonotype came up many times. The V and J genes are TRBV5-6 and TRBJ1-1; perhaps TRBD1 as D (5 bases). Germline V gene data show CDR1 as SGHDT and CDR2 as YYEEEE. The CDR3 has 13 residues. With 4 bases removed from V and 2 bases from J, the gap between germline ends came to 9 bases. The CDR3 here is CASSPGPNTEAFF. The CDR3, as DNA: TGTGCCAGCAGCCCGGGACCAAACACTGAAGCTTTCTTT.

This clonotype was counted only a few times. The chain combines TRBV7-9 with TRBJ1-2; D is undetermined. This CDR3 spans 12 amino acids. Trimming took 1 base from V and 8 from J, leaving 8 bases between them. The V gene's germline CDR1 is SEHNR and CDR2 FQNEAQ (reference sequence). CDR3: CASSLEGNGYTF. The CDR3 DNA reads TGTGCCAGCAGCTTAGAAGGAAACGGCTACACCTTC.

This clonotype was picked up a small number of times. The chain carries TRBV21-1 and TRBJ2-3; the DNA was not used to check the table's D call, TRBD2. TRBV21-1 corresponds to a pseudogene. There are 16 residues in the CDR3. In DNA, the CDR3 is TGTGCCAGCAGCAAAGATGATAGCGGGGGAACAGATACGCAGTATTTT. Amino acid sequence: CASSKDDSGGTDTQYF.

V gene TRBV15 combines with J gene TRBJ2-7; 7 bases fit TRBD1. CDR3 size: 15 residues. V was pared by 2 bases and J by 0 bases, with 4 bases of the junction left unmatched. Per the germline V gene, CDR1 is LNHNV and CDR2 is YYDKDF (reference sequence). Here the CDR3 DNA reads TGTGCCACCAGCAGACGGACAGGCATCTCCTACGAGCAGTACTTC. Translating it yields CATSRRTGISYEQYF.

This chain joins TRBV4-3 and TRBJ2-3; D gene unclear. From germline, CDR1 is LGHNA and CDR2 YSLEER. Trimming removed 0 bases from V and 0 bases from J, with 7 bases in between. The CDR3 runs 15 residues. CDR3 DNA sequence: TGCGCCAGCAGCCAAGAAGGAATTAGCACAGATACGCAGTATTTT. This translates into CASSQEGISTDTQYF.

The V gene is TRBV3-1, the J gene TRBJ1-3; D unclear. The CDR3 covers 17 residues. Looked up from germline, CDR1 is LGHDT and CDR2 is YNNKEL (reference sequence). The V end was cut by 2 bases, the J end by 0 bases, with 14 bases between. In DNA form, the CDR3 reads TGTGCCAGCAGCCAAAGCTTCCAGCTGAACTCTGGAAACACCATATATTTT. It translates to CASSQSFQLNSGNTIYF.

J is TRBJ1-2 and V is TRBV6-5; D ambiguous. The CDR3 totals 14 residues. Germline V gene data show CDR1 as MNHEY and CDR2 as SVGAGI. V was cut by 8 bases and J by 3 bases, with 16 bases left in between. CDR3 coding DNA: TGTGCCAGCTTCAGTGCAGGAGCGCACTATGGCTACACCTTC. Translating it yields CASFSAGAHYGYTF.

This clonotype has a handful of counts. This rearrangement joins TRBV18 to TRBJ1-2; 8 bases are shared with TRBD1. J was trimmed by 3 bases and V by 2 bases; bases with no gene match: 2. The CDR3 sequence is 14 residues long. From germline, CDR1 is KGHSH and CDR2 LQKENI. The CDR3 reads CASSPETGDYGYTF. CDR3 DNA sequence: TGTGCCAGCTCACCAGAGACAGGGGACTATGGCTACACCTTC.

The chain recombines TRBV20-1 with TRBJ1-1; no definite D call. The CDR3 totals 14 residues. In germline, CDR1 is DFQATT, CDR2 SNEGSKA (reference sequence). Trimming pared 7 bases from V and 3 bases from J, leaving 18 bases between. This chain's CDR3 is CSVGITPRHTEAFF. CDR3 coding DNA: TGCAGTGTAGGTATAACTCCCAGGCACACTGAAGCTTTCTTT.

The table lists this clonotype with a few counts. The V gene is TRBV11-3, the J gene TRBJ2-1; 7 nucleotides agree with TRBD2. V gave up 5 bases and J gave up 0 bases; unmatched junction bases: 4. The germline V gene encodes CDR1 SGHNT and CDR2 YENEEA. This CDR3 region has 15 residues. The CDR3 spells CASSRGGTSYNEQFF. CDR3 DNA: TGTGCCAGCAGCCGCGGGGGAACCTCCTACAATGAGCAGTTCTTC.

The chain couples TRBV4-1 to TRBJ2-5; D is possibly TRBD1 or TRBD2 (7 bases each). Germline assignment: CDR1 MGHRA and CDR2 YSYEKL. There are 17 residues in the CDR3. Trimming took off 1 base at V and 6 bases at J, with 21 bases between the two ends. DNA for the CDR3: TGCGCCAGCAGCCAAGTTTCAGGGGGAGGGGGTCGGAAGACCCAGTACTTC. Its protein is CASSQVSGGGGRKTQYF.